This T cell receptor beta chain appears in the sequencing data of a study of blood T cell repertoires in COVID-19. Study at large: The origin of the acute and convalescent COVID-19 samples was the United States, Italy and Spain. PBMCs, B-cell-depleted T cells, or T cells were the source of the cDNA or gDNA that made up the material.

Authors' methods: Amplification with reference gene primers provided the estimates of nucleated cell counts. Sequenced by immunoSEQ multiplex PCR; TCRdb stores in-frame clones only, minus some. V and J calls plus clone size are reproduced from that table; the DNA served to infer D and trimming. Altogether around 200,000 clones are present, approximately 90% being singletons, with the ten largest covering roughly 4.1%. CDR1 KGHDR and CDR2 SFDVKD come from the germline V gene. The CDR3 sequence is 14 residues long. V was trimmed by 4 bases and J by 6 bases, leaving 14 bases between them. The source material was peripheral blood. V is TRBV24-1 and J is TRBJ1-2; tentative D call: TRBD1 (5 bases). This TCR derives from a man aged 50 to 59 with acute or convalescent COVID-19. The DNA for the CDR3 is TGTGCCACCAGTGACCACCAGGGTAAGGATGGCTACACCTTC. As protein: CATSDHQGKDGYTF.